This TCR beta chain derives from a study of post-analysis software for immune sequencing data. Study overall: The patients showed relapsing-remitting, secondary progressive and progressive-relapsing multiple sclerosis courses.

As regards this clonotype: No antigen is known for it.

Carried by the TCR beta cDNA libraries were unique molecular identifiers. A population of roughly 1 to 11 million T cells gave rise to a few hundred thousand cDNA molecules. MiXCR, applied by TCRdb to the PCR reads, yields one record per CDR3 protein. The table shows about half a million distinct CDR3 sequences, with under 55% occurring only once. The study, taken as a whole, reports: Comparison with controls showed significantly lower normalized Chao1 diversity in multiple sclerosis patients. Samples from a shared batch, those prepared together, strongly co-clustered by F measure. TRBV5-6, TRBV5-1 and TRBV20-1 belonged to a set of about five TRBV segments that were more frequent in patients than controls.

Trimming removed 4 bases at V and 8 bases at J, with 15 bases between. Germline CDR1 and CDR2: SQVTM and ANQGSEA. The CDR3 extends over 13 amino acids. The sequence was collected from a girl aged 10-17 years with multiple sclerosis. This chain links TRBV29-1 with TRBJ2-1; TRBD1 or TRBD2 may be the D gene (5 bases each). Sequencing was carried out using blood. The CDR3 nucleotides read TGCAGCGTTGCGCCGGGGCGAAGGTATGAGCAGTTCTTC. Translating gives CSVAPGRRYEQFF.